Reported below is one T cell receptor beta chain. No antigen is known for it. These data belong to a study of response to subunit inactivated influenza vaccine. Study-level points and caveats: It was the authors' suggestion that each seasonal influenza vaccination recruits few new T cells.

This CDR3 spans 16 amino acids. Trimming at V came to 5 bases and at J to 8 bases, leaving 14 bases not matched to a gene. The germline CDR1 and CDR2 sequences are LGHNT and FRNRAP. TCRdb reanalysed the RT-PCR reads using MiXCR and keeps one entry per CDR3 protein. This sample carries fewer than 250,000 distinct CDR3 sequences, 13% to 15% of them seen once, and the ten largest clones take about 28%. Here the sequenced sample was CD8+ T cells sorted from PBMCs, taken 5 to 6 days after vaccination. The chain couples TRBV12-5 to TRBJ2-1; 8 bases line up with TRBD2. The clonotype comes from a man in his forties or fifties who received an inactivated influenza vaccine. The CDR3 DNA reads TGTGCTAGTGGTCCCGGGACTAGGTCTGGTCTCGATGAGCAGTTCTTC. It yields the protein CASGPGTRSGLDEQFF.